What follows is one TCR beta chain and its context. This sample includes further DNA sequences coding for the same CDR3. The data stem from a study of intratumoral heterogeneity in liver cancer. Germline CDR1 is SGHAT and CDR2 is FQDESV (reference sequence). V lost 1 base and J lost 0, with 6 bases in between. This CDR3 contains 15 residues. Patients had early-stage hepatocellular carcinoma, untreated before resection. Clones were sequenced by immunoSEQ multiplex PCR, and TCRdb holds only the in-frame ones, with some missing. The table records some 5,000 clones, around 68% of them present only once. The sample here was tumor-adjacent normal tissue, taken before any cancer treatment. This TCR came from a man aged 70-80 years with hepatocellular carcinoma. The chain employs TRBV11-1 and TRBJ2-2; no definite D call. The CDR3 DNA follows: TGTGCCAGCAGCTTAGGGACCACGAACACCGGGGAGCTGTTTTTT. It specifies CASSLGTTNTGELFF.